One and the same sample provided the 5 T cell receptor beta chains below, sequenced in a study of T cell repertoires in cytomegalovirus infection. One entry per CDR3 protein results from TCRdb running MiXCR on the reads. The sample yields 300,000 to 450,000 distinct CDR3 sequences, about a sixth seen once. Sequenced input: PBMCs. Receptor source: a human donor in good health (CMV status not recorded). Some clones in this sample may be carry-over from other donors' samples.

This clonotype was seen more than once but under ten times. This chain joins TRBV5-4 and TRBJ2-1; 14 bases line up with TRBD2. From germline, CDR1 is SGHNT and CDR2 YYREEE (reference sequence). The CDR3 has 16 amino acids. Unmatched junction bases numbered 9, after V lost 4 bases and J lost 9 bases. The CDR3 region is CASSPMTSGGGGEQFF. The DNA for the CDR3 is TGTGCCAGCAGCCCTATGACTAGCGGGGGGGGAGGTGAGCAGTTCTTC.

This clonotype was picked up a small number of times. The chain is built from TRBV19 and TRBJ2-1; 8 nucleotides agree with TRBD2. V was pared by 7 bases and J by 8 bases, with 13 bases of the junction left unmatched. The CDR3 loop spans 15 amino acids. Per the germline V gene, CDR1 is LNHDA and CDR2 is SQIVND (reference sequence). The CDR3 bases are TGTGCCAGTAAAGCCCCGGCTAGCGGGCGCGATGAGCAGTTCTTC. Protein: CASKAPASGRDEQFF.

This clonotype was seen only a few times. The chain is built from TRBV5-1 and TRBJ2-2; tentative D call: TRBD1 (5 bases). The germline CDR1 and CDR2 sequences are SGHRS and YFSETQ. The V and J ends lost 4 bases and 7 bases respectively, with 8 bases between them. The length of the CDR3 is 12 residues. CDR3 region: CASSPRVGELFF. The CDR3 bases are TGCGCCAGCAGCCCCAGGGTCGGGGAGCTGTTTTTT.

This clonotype was counted ten times or more. V and J are TRBV4-2 and TRBJ2-1; TRBD2 agrees at 12 bases. V lost 1 base, J lost 6 bases, and 7 bases stayed unmatched. The germline V gene encodes CDR1 LGHNA and CDR2 YNFKEQ. The CDR3 sequence is 17 residues long. The CDR3: CASSQVRGLAGVNEQFF. In nucleotides, the CDR3 is TGTGCCAGCAGCCAAGTTCGGGGACTAGCGGGCGTCAATGAGCAGTTCTTC.

The chain carries TRBV29-1 and TRBJ1-1; D not resolved. CDR1 is SQVTM and CDR2 is ANQGSEA in the germline V gene. V lost 2 bases to trimming and J lost 1 base, with 11 bases between them. This CDR3 comprises 14 residues. The CDR3 nucleotides read TGCAGCGTTGAAATGAGGATTGCGAACACTGAAGCTTTCTTT. Translating gives CSVEMRIANTEAFF.